The table lists the clone carrying this TCR beta chain with a few counts. The antigen is not known. Assay used: immunoSEQ multiplex PCR; TCRdb lists only in-frame clones, some missing. Of 58,000 or so clones listed, 85% to 90% are singletons. The data belong to a study of a mutant IDH1 vaccine in newly diagnosed glioma. Time point denoted: week 23, last vaccination. What each vaccine dose contained was 300 ug of mutant IDH1 20-mer peptide, accompanied by topical imiquimod. The V gene end was trimmed by 0 bases and the J gene end by 4 bases; junction bases not matched to a gene: 2. The CDR3 totals 14 residues. Germline CDR1 reads SEHNR; CDR2 reads FQNEAQ (reference sequence).

The receptor was derived from a middle-aged man with glioma. This chain links TRBV7-9 with TRBJ2-7; TRBD1 matches at 8 bases. The sequences come from PBMCs, collected from a glioma patient whose treatment included an IDH1 peptide vaccine. CDR3 sequence reads: CASSLADRVYEQYF. The CDR3 DNA sequence: TGTGCCAGCAGCTTAGCGGACAGGGTTTACGAGCAGTACTTC.